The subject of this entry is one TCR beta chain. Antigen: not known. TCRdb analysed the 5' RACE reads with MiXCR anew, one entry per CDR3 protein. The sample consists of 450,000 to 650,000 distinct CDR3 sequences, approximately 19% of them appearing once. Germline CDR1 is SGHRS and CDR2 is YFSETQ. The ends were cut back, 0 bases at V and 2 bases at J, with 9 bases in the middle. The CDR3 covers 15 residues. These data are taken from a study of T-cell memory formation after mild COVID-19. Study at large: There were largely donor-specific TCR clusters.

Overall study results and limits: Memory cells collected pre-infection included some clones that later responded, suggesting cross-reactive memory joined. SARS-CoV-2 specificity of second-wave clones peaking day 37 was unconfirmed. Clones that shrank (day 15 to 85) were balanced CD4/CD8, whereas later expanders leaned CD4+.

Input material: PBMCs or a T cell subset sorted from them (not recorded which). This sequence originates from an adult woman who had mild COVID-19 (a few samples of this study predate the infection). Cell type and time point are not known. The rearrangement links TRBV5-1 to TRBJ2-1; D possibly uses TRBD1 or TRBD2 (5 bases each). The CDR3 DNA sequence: TGCGCCAGCAGCTTGGGGGACCAGACCTACAATGAGCAGTTCTTC. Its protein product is CASSLGDQTYNEQFF.